This TCR beta chain was captured in a study of blood T cell repertoires in COVID-19. The wider study: The cDNA or gDNA used as material had been derived from T cells, B-cell-depleted T cells, or PBMCs.

CDR3 length equals 14 residues. V was clipped by 5 bases and J by 8 bases, with 15 bases between them. Per germline, CDR1 MDHEN and CDR2 SYDVKM. Participants were placed into cohorts based on the clinical history they reported. Authors' data handling: Quantification of nucleated cells was approximated via reference gene primer amplification. The repertoire was sequenced with immunoSEQ multiplex PCR; TCRdb's copy has only in-frame clones and lacks some. V and J calls and clone size are copied from that table; D and trimming were computed from the DNA. The repertoire consists of over 110,000 clones, with approximately 84% occurring once and the leading ten covering roughly 3.9%.

The sequence was collected from a man aged 45-65 years in a cohort exposed to, infected with or recovered from COVID-19 (not recorded which). The sequencing sample was made of PBMCs or T cells enriched from blood (not recorded which). The V gene is TRBV28, the J gene TRBJ1-4, with D possibly TRBD1 on 6 matching bases. CDR3 nucleotides: TGTGCCAGCAGTGACATAGGGGGAGAGGAAAAACTGTTTTTT. This encodes CASSDIGGEEKLFF.